Each of the 17 T cell receptor beta chains below was sequenced from the same sample in a study of yellow fever vaccine responses in identical twins. TCRdb redid the calling of the RT-PCR reads with MiXCR, one entry per CDR3 protein. In the table there are thousands of distinct CDR3 sequences, around 87% of which are singletons. The input for sequencing was T cells from blood (PBMCs), unsorted or a sorted subset (not recorded which), taken before or after yellow fever vaccination (not recorded which). These receptors were collected from a female donor who received the yellow fever vaccine.

V and J are TRBV2 and TRBJ2-1; D tentatively fits TRBD1 or TRBD2 (5 bases each). Germline V gene sequence: CDR1 SNHLY, CDR2 FYNNEI. CDR3 length: 16 residues. Deletions cut 4 bases from V and 2 bases from J, with 15 bases between. The CDR3, as DNA: TGTGCCAGCAGTGTACGTACTGGGGGTGCCTACAATGAGCAGTTCTTC. It codes for CASSVRTGGAYNEQFF.

V and J are TRBV19 and TRBJ2-5, with no clear D. This CDR3 comprises 12 residues. Per germline, CDR1 LNHDA and CDR2 SQIVND (reference sequence). V gave up 2 bases and J gave up 3 bases, with 4 bases separating them. The CDR3 here is CASSIREETQYF. Here the CDR3 DNA reads TGTGCCAGTAGTATAAGGGAAGAGACCCAGTACTTC.

This chain links TRBV2 with TRBJ1-1; D call uncertain. The CDR3 runs to 13 residues. Trimming took 5 bases from V and 5 from J, leaving 12 bases between them. Germline V gives CDR1 SNHLY, CDR2 FYNNEI. CDR3 nucleotide sequence: TGTGCCAGCAGTCGGACCTTAGGGACTGAAGCTTTCTTT. As protein: CASSRTLGTEAFF.

This sequence joins TRBV20-1 and TRBJ2-5, with 10 bases identical to TRBD2. Unmatched junction bases numbered 6, after V lost 6 bases and J lost 5 bases. The CDR3 consists of 13 residues. From germline, CDR1 is DFQATT and CDR2 SNEGSKA (reference sequence). The chain's CDR3 is CSASGGAVETQYF. DNA for the CDR3: TGCAGTGCCAGCGGGGGGGCGGTTGAGACCCAGTACTTC.

Here the CDR3 reads CASSPVYDSRGYGYTF. The DNA for the CDR3 is TGTGCCAGCTCCCCGGTATATGACTCGCGGGGCTATGGCTACACCTTC. The chain is built from TRBV18 and TRBJ1-2; D remains unclear. Trimming cost V 6 bases and J 4 bases, with 21 bases left between them. Germline V gene data show CDR1 as KGHSH and CDR2 as LQKENI. This CDR3 comprises 16 residues.

The gene calls are TRBV2 and TRBJ2-1, with TRBD1 as a possible D gene (5 bases). The V gene's germline CDR1 is SNHLY and CDR2 FYNNEI. The CDR3 is 13 amino acids. The V end lost 2 bases, the J end lost 8 bases, and 10 bases lay between the germline ends. DNA of the CDR3: TGTGCCAGCAGTGAAACAGGTATCGATGAGCAGTTCTTC. This codes for CASSETGIDEQFF.

V is TRBV10-3 and J is TRBJ1-2; 8 positions match TRBD1. Germline loops: CDR1 ENHRY, CDR2 SYGVKD. Trimming cost V 2 bases and J 7 bases; bases outside gene matches: 6. The CDR3 length is 14 residues. The CDR3 DNA reads as TGTGCCATCAGTGAGCAGGGGGCGCGAGGTGGCTACACCTTC. Residues: CAISEQGARGGYTF.

The V call is TRBV18, the J call TRBJ2-1; TRBD1 aligns across 7 bases. Germline CDR1 KGHSH, CDR2 LQKENI. V shed 5 bases and J 0 bases; nucleotides not matched to a gene: 4. This CDR3 spans 15 amino acids. In DNA form, the CDR3 reads TGTGCCAGCTCAAAGGGACAGACCTCCTACAATGAGCAGTTCTTC. Amino acid sequence: CASSKGQTSYNEQFF.

This chain links TRBV7-6 with TRBJ2-2; TRBD2 matches at 10 bases. CDR1 and CDR2 from the germline V gene are SGHVS and FNYEAQ. This CDR3 has 16 amino acids. V shed 0 bases and J 6 bases; nucleotides not matched to a gene: 4. CDR3 nucleotide sequence: TGTGCCAGCAGCTTAGCCCTAGCGGGAGTTTCCGGGGAGCTGTTTTTT. It yields the protein CASSLALAGVSGELFF. The full variable domain, in which reference TRBV7-6 and TRBJ2-2 provide the parts outside the CDR3, is GAGVSQSPRYKVTKRGQDVALRCDPISGHVSLYWYRQALGQGPEFLTYFNYEAQQDKSGLPNDRFSAERPEGSISTLTIQRTEQRDSAMYRCASSLALAGVSGELFFGEGSRLTVL.

The chain uses TRBV6-5 and TRBJ1-1; D is undetermined. With 2 bases removed from V and 0 bases from J, the gap between germline ends came to 10 bases. Germline CDR1 and CDR2: MNHEY and SVGAGI. This CDR3 comprises 15 residues. CDR3 sequence (DNA): TGTGCCAGCAGTTACAGTCCTCAGCTGAACACTGAAGCTTTCTTT. Encoded protein: CASSYSPQLNTEAFF.

The chain uses TRBV29-1 and TRBJ2-3; 7 bases are shared with TRBD2. The CDR3 spans 14 residues. V shed 0 bases, J shed 6 bases, and the junction held 6 bases outside the gene matches. CDR1 is SQVTM, CDR2 ANQGSEA, per germline. CDR3 nucleotides: TGCAGCGTTGAAGATCGACTAGCTTCGGATACGCAGTATTTT. Its protein is CSVEDRLASDTQYF.

The chain employs TRBV11-3 and TRBJ1-2; D gene ambiguous. The V gene lost 1 base and the J gene lost 0 bases, with 12 bases spanning the gap. CDR3 size: 16 residues. Germline values: CDR1 SGHNT, CDR2 YENEEA. The CDR3 protein is CASSLGDHRSNYGYTF. CDR3 in DNA: TGTGCCAGCAGCTTAGGAGATCACAGATCTAACTATGGCTACACCTTC.

The chain couples TRBV20-1 to TRBJ2-7, with D tentatively TRBD1 or TRBD2 (5 bases each). V shed 1 base and J shed 6 bases, with 19 bases lying between them. This CDR3 comprises 15 residues. The germline V gene has CDR1 DFQATT and CDR2 SNEGSKA (reference sequence). The CDR3 is CSARVPRSDGAEQYF. CDR3 sequence (DNA): TGCAGTGCTAGAGTTCCCCGTAGCGACGGGGCCGAGCAGTACTTC.

The chain joins TRBV11-2 to TRBJ1-6, with D tentatively TRBD1 (6 bases). The CDR3 is 17 residues long. Germline V CDR1 and CDR2: SGHAT, FQNNGV. V was pared by 1 base and J by 7 bases, with 17 bases between. CDR3 loop: CASSLVGGLIKNSPLHF. DNA of the CDR3: TGTGCCAGCAGCTTAGTAGGGGGGTTAATCAAAAATTCACCCCTCCACTTT.

A few counts support this clonotype. This rearrangement joins TRBV2 to TRBJ1-2; D is ambiguous. Germline-derived CDR1 and CDR2 are SNHLY and FYNNEI. V gave up 2 bases and J gave up 5 bases, with 6 bases separating them. This CDR3 has 12 residues. CDR3 nucleotides: TGTGCCAGCAGTGAATCCAGATATGGCTACACCTTC. It codes for CASSESRYGYTF.

The chain has TRBV18 and TRBJ2-1; 8 bases line up with TRBD1. The CDR3 has 15 amino acids. Germline loops: CDR1 KGHSH, CDR2 LQKENI. Trimming at V came to 4 bases and at J to 3 bases, leaving 5 bases not matched to a gene. The CDR3 sequence: CASSLGTGHYNEQFF. CDR3 DNA: TGTGCCAGCTCACTTGGGACAGGCCACTACAATGAGCAGTTCTTC.

The chain is built from TRBV7-3 and TRBJ2-7, with 7 positions matching TRBD2. CDR3 length: 15 residues. The ends lost 2 bases at V and 3 bases at J; junction bases unmatched: 7. CDR1 is SGHTA and CDR2 is FQGTGA in the germline V gene. CDR3 in amino acids: CASSLASGLLYEQYF. The CDR3 coding sequence is TGTGCCAGCAGCTTAGCCTCGGGACTACTCTACGAGCAGTACTTC.